Listed here are 18 T cell receptor beta chains from one sample, sequenced in a study of blood T cell repertoires in COVID-19. Produced via immunoSEQ multiplex PCR; TCRdb's table is partial and in-frame only. The data contain roughly 300,000 clones, around 87% of them singletons. The sample taken for sequencing was peripheral blood. The receptors here all came from a woman aged 40 to 49 who had recovered from COVID-19.

The chain recombines TRBV27 with TRBJ2-1; no clear D gene. CDR3 length: 15 amino acids. Trimming left V 3 bases short and J 0 bases short, with 9 bases between. The germline V gene has CDR1 MNHEY and CDR2 SMNVEV (reference sequence). CDR3 nucleotides: TGTGCCAGCAGTTTTCAGGCTAACTCCTACAATGAGCAGTTCTTC. Translated, it gives CASSFQANSYNEQFF.

CDR3 in amino acids: CASSSSPGNTEAFF. The DNA of the CDR3 is TGTGCCAGCAGCTCTTCTCCAGGGAACACTGAAGCTTTCTTT. The chain recombines TRBV7-2 with TRBJ1-1, with no clear D. This CDR3 has 14 residues. The germline V gene has CDR1 SGHTA and CDR2 FQGNSA. Trimming removed 4 bases from V and 1 base from J, with 10 bases in between.

V usage is TRBV13 and J usage is TRBJ2-1; 8 nucleotides match TRBD2. Germline CDR1 is PRHDT and CDR2 is FYEKMQ (reference sequence). The CDR3 runs to 14 residues. The junction had 5 bases not matched to a gene; V was cut back by 1 base and J by 9 bases. In DNA form, the CDR3 reads TGTGCCAGCAGCTTAGAGGGCGCGGGGGGTGAGCAGTTCTTC. It is translated as CASSLEGAGGEQFF.

The chain is built from TRBV27 and TRBJ2-1; 9 nucleotides agree with TRBD1. Germline V gene data show CDR1 as MNHEY and CDR2 as SMNVEV (reference sequence). After removal of 5 bases from V and 5 bases from J, the junction contained 4 bases not matched to a gene. The CDR3 contains 14 residues. Here the CDR3 DNA reads TGTGCCAGCAGTGACAGGGGGGCGAACAATGAGCAGTTCTTC. Protein product: CASSDRGANNEQFF.

The genes are TRBV5-1 and TRBJ1-1; weak D call: TRBD1 (5 bases). The CDR3 extends over 15 amino acids. V lost 0 bases and J lost 1, with 10 bases in between. Germline values: CDR1 SGHRS, CDR2 YFSETQ. The chain's CDR3 is CASSLDLGGNTEAFF. The CDR3 DNA follows: TGCGCCAGCAGCTTGGATCTGGGGGGGAACACTGAAGCTTTCTTT.

This rearrangement joins TRBV6-5 to TRBJ1-3; 8 bases fit TRBD1. Losses at the gene ends were 4 bases for V and 4 bases for J; bases not matched to a gene: 3. There are 14 residues in the CDR3. Germline V gene lookup returns CDR1 MNHEY and CDR2 SVGAGI. The CDR3 DNA sequence: TGTGCCAGCAGTTCAGGGGGCGAAGGAAACACCATATATTTT. It yields the protein CASSSGGEGNTIYF.

The rearrangement links TRBV15 to TRBJ2-7, with a possible D match to TRBD1 (6 bases). CDR3 length: 14 residues. Germline V lookup: CDR1 LNHNV, CDR2 YYDKDF (reference sequence). V was pared by 0 bases and J by 5 bases, with 11 bases between. The CDR3 loop reads CATSRDLGQNEQYF. CDR3 DNA sequence: TGTGCCACCAGCAGAGACCTCGGACAGAACGAGCAGTACTTC.

The chain recombines TRBV12-3 or TRBV12-4 with TRBJ1-2, with D unresolved. The V end lost 3 bases, the J end lost 10 bases, and 15 bases lay between the germline ends. This CDR3 spans 13 amino acids. CDR3 coding DNA: TGTGCCAGCAGTTTCGGAGGGTCACGGGTCTACACCTTC. It encodes CASSFGGSRVYTF.

This chain uses TRBV7-2 with TRBJ1-1; 7 bases align to TRBD1. Per germline, CDR1 SGHTA and CDR2 FQGNSA. CDR3 length: 14 residues. With V trimmed by 5 bases and J by 0 bases, 3 bases remained unmatched. The CDR3 spells CASSPGTVNTEAFF. CDR3 DNA: TGTGCCAGCAGCCCCGGGACAGTGAACACTGAAGCTTTCTTT.

The gene calls are TRBV27 and TRBJ2-1; no clear D gene. Trimming removed 4 bases from V and 9 bases from J, with 7 bases in between. Germline loops: CDR1 MNHEY, CDR2 SMNVEV (reference sequence). The CDR3 length is 11 residues. The DNA of the CDR3 is TGTGCCAGCAGTTCTTATCGTGAGCAGTTCTTC. Amino acid sequence: CASSSYREQFF.

V and J are TRBV27 and TRBJ1-2; D not resolved. Germline CDR1 is MNHEY and CDR2 is SMNVEV (reference sequence). Trimming removed 6 bases from V and 7 bases from J, with 15 bases in between. The CDR3 has 13 amino acids. CDR3 in DNA: TGTGCCAGCAGGCTCCTAGGTTCGGGTGGCTACACCTTC. This codes for CASRLLGSGGYTF.

J is TRBJ1-2 and V is TRBV5-1; 7 nucleotides line up with TRBD1. V was clipped by 4 bases and J by 7 bases; unmatched bases: 7. CDR3 length: 13 amino acids. Germline CDR1 and CDR2: SGHRS and YFSETQ. CDR3 DNA sequence: TGCGCCAGCAGCACCGACAGGGCTCGTGGCTACACCTTC. Its protein is CASSTDRARGYTF.

The chain carries TRBV6-2 or TRBV6-3 and TRBJ1-2; D gene uncertain. V was cut by 2 bases and J by 3 bases, with 4 bases left in between. CDR1 MNHEY and CDR2 SVGEGT come from the germline V gene. CDR3 length: 12 amino acids. The CDR3 region is CASSYRDYGYTF. CDR3 in DNA: TGTGCCAGCAGTTACCGGGACTATGGCTACACCTTC.

Written as DNA, the CDR3 is TGTGCCAGCAGTATCCATGGGGCTGGAACTGAAGCTTTCTTT. Encoded protein: CASSIHGAGTEAFF. The rearrangement joins TRBV6-5 to TRBJ1-1; tentative D call: TRBD1 (5 bases). This CDR3 contains 14 residues. Germline CDR1 is MNHEY and CDR2 is SVGAGI. Trimming removed 5 bases at V and 5 bases at J, with 15 bases between.

The CDR3 loop is CASSSSGGTNYGYTF. In nucleotides, the CDR3 is TGTGCCAGCAGCTCCTCAGGGGGCACGAACTATGGCTACACCTTC. This rearrangement joins TRBV6-6 to TRBJ1-2; 8 bases are a match to TRBD1. Germline loops: CDR1 MNHNY, CDR2 SVGAGI (reference sequence). V lost 6 bases and J lost 2; bases outside the gene matches: 8. The CDR3 sequence is 15 residues long.

V is TRBV5-5 and J is TRBJ2-3; maybe TRBD1 (6 bases). Germline V lookup: CDR1 SGHKS, CDR2 YYEKEE (reference sequence). There are 14 residues in the CDR3. V lost 2 bases and J lost 1, with 8 bases in between. CDR3 in DNA: TGTGCCAGCAGCTTCTGGACAGGCACAGATACGCAGTATTTT. Protein sequence: CASSFWTGTDTQYF.

A few counts support this clone. This chain connects TRBV5-1 to TRBJ2-1; D may be TRBD2 (5 bases). Trimming shortened V by 4 bases and J by 0 bases, and 14 bases separated the two germline ends. CDR1 is SGHRS, CDR2 YFSETQ, per germline. The CDR3 consists of 16 residues. CDR3: CASSPLGKSSYNEQFF. The CDR3 DNA is TGCGCCAGCAGCCCACTAGGAAAAAGCTCCTACAATGAGCAGTTCTTC.

This clone was observed a single time. V is TRBV2 and J is TRBJ1-2; D is undetermined. The CDR3 is made up of 12 amino acids. Between the trimmed V and J ends, which lost 4 bases and 6 bases, there was a span of 9 bases. Germline V gives CDR1 SNHLY, CDR2 FYNNEI. The CDR3 here is CASSGTGNGYTF. In DNA, the CDR3 is TGTGCCAGCAGTGGGACGGGGAATGGCTACACCTTC.